This T cell receptor (beta chain) appears in the sequencing data of a study of CD8 T cells in Susac syndrome. CDR1 and CDR2 (germline): ENHRY, SYGVKD. The CDR3 spans 13 residues. Trimming shortened V by 2 bases and J by 4 bases, and 8 bases separated the two germline ends. Treatment-naive patients with stable or active relapsing-remitting disease were the multiple sclerosis controls. Negative isolation yielded the CD8+ and CD4+ T cells, while FACS enriched the TEMRA cells. The RNA, about 0.45 to 1 ug, was put through reverse transcription using random hexamers. Multiplex immunoSEQ PCR targeted 54 Vbeta and 13 Jbeta TCR beta segments. TCRdb reprocessed the immunoSEQ multiplex PCR reads with MiXCR, giving one entry per CDR3 protein. The profile shows approximately 130,000 distinct CDR3 sequences, under 95% of them singletons.

The specimen was CD8+ T cells from PBMCs. V and J are TRBV10-3 and TRBJ1-2; D uncertain. The source is a human donor with multiple sclerosis. The CDR3 DNA reads TGTGCCATCAGTGAGACAGAAATCTATGGCTACACCTTC. This encodes CAISETEIYGYTF.